This is a list of T cell receptor beta chains from one sample in a study of shared clonotypes between healthy human individuals. TCRdb's copy holds only in-frame clones and misses some; the assay was immunoSEQ multiplex PCR. The sample lists about 1.5 million clones; 95% to 99% were seen once. The sample comprised naive CD4+ T cells sorted from blood. Source of these receptors: a man aged 30 to 39 in good health. The CDR3 runs from the conserved cysteine through the conserved F or W. D genes are given only for firm matches.

j_call d_call v_call cdr3_aa cdr3_nt
TRBJ1-5 - TRBV2 CASSWLGESNQPQHF TGTGCCAGCAGTTGGCTTGGGGAGAGCAATCAGCCCCAGCATTTT
TRBJ1-2 - TRBV28 CASSLGFGYTF TGTGCCAGCAGTTTAGGATTCGGCTACACCTTC
TRBJ1-5 - TRBV6-1 CASFRGQDSNQPQHF TGTGCCAGCTTCCGTGGACAAGATAGCAATCAGCCCCAGCATTTT
TRBJ2-5 - TRBV28 CASRPGLETQYF TGTGCCAGCAGGCCCGGGCTGGAGACCCAGTACTTC
TRBJ2-6 - TRBV7-9 CASSLRPNSGANVLTF TGTGCCAGCAGCTTGAGACCGAACTCTGGGGCCAACGTCCTGACTTTC
TRBJ2-1 - TRBV28 CASSSDSFYYNEQFF TGTGCCAGCAGTTCGGACAGCTTCTACTACAATGAGCAGTTCTTC
TRBJ1-5 - TRBV10-2 CASSDRGNQPQHF TGCGCCAGCAGTGATAGGGGTAATCAGCCCCAGCATTTT
TRBJ2-4 - TRBV2 CASRRGPGPLPGNIQYF TGTGCCAGCCGCAGAGGACCGGGACCGCTCCCCGGAAACATTCAGTACTTC
TRBJ2-7 - TRBV14 CASSQEILGGPYEQYF TGTGCCAGCAGCCAAGAGATTTTGGGAGGACCATACGAGCAGTACTTC
TRBJ2-1 TRBD2 TRBV28 CASRSGTSGNEQFF TGTGCCAGCAGATCCGGGACTAGCGGCAATGAGCAGTTCTTC